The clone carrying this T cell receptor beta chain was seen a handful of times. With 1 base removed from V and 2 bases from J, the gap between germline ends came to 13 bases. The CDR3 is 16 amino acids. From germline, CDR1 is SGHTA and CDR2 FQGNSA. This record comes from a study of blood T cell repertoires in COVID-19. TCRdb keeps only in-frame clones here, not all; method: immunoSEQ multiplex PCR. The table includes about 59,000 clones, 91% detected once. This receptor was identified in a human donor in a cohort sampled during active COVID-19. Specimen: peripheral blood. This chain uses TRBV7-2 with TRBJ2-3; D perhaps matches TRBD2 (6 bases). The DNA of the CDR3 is TGTGCCAGCAGCTTAGTGGGGACTTCGATCACAGATACGCAGTATTTT. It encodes CASSLVGTSITDTQYF.